This note documents a single T cell receptor (beta chain) sequence. Its antigen remains unidentified. This sample is part of a study of cytomegalovirus exposure and HLA in healthy donors. Study-wide results and caveats: A later analysis linked a missense variant in DCLRE1C to the trimming of TCR beta V and J genes. A later examination showed that TCR association rates differed by HLA locus, with DRB1 most and HLA-C fewest.

Use of 60 Vbeta and 13 Jbeta primers characterized the PCR. The authors' processing: In a later analysis, around 11 million of approximately 80 million unique beta chains occurred in at least two donors. Clones were read by immunoSEQ multiplex PCR, and TCRdb kept only the in-frame ones, dropping some. Clonal size and the V and J genes are those of that table, whereas D and trimming came from the DNA. The table includes 150,000 or so clones, around four fifths detected once. Each donor was healthy, and each was a bone marrow donor. The CDR3 extends over 15 amino acids. Trimming stripped 1 base from V and 2 bases from J, with 9 bases between. Germline V gene data show CDR1 as MDHEN and CDR2 as SYDVKM.

The rearrangement uses TRBV28 and TRBJ2-1, with D unclear. The clonotype comes from a man younger than 45 in good health and CMV-seronegative. Sequences were obtained from PBMCs. CDR3 coding DNA: TGTGCCAGCAGTTTATCGCCCTCAGCCTACAATGAGCAGTTCTTC. It yields the protein CASSLSPSAYNEQFF. Supplemented by reference TRBV28 and TRBJ2-1, the full variable domain reads DVKVTQSSRYLVKRTGEKVFLECVQDMDHENMFWYRQDPGLGLRLIYFSYDVKMKEKGDIPEGYSVSREKKERFSLILESASTNQTSMYLCASSLSPSAYNEQFFGPGTRLTVL.